This paragraph reports one T cell receptor (beta chain). This clonotype was detected many times. Its antigen specificity is not known. Qualities for individual bases were not recorded, and no much larger clone is one base off. The data originate from a study of response to subunit inactivated influenza vaccine (dated by TCRdb to the late 2010s). For the study in its entirety: The study used deep quantitative T cell receptor repertoire profiling to track responses to a trivalent subunit inactivated influenza vaccine. General study outcomes and caveats: The authors suggested that each seasonal influenza vaccination may recruit only a limited number of new T cells.

Libraries were prepared through RT-PCR. The instrument given in TCRdb is Illumina HiSeq 2500. The raw public data were reprocessed by TCRdb itself: fastp quality trimming at Q25, MiXCR clonotype calling, in-frame beta chains only. Merged by CDR3 protein, the rows form single entries marked with the most common genes and DNA. The sample includes around 160,000 distinct CDR3 sequences, with approximately 10% observed a single time. The ten largest account for around 12% of the sample. Trimming at the junction amounts to 6 bases on V and 6 bases on J, and the germline ends lie 12 bases apart. Counted from cysteine to phenylalanine, this CDR3 has 13 amino acids. Only the CDR3 portion is preserved as DNA: 39 bases, with reading frame beginning at the first base. Via the germline V gene, CDR1 is KGHDR and CDR2 SFDVKD. Taken with the paper, the label for time point translates to: more than 35 days after influenza vaccine administration.

The sequencing used non-naive T cells sorted from PBMCs, collected 45 days after vaccination. This specimen's cell subset or site label, per the study, means: memory T cell fraction. The rearranged chain carries TRBV24-1 and TRBJ2-3; there is no confident call for the D gene. The sequence was obtained from a man aged 45-65 years who received an inactivated influenza vaccine. Donor details come from another sample of the same person, matched by shared clones. The nucleotide sequence reads TGTGCCACCAGTATCGGCCCCCAGGATACGCAGTATTTT. This codes for CATSIGPQDTQYF.